What follows are 12 T cell receptor beta chains derived from one specimen sequenced in a study of identical twins. TCRdb ran MiXCR on the 5' RACE reads and lists one entry per CDR3 protein. Among roughly 190,000 distinct CDR3 sequences, approximately 16% were seen once, and the ten largest hold roughly two fifths. These data are also associated with another study on T cells expressing NK-cell markers.

Sequenced sample: CD8+ T cells sorted from blood. The source is a woman younger than 35 in good health.

CDR3 sequence reads: CASSVVAGGTEAFF. In DNA form, the CDR3 reads TGTGCCAGCAGCGTAGTGGCAGGGGGCACTGAAGCTTTCTTT. This chain connects TRBV9 to TRBJ1-1, with 7 bases matching TRBD1. The germline gives CDR1 SGDLS, CDR2 YYNGEE. The CDR3 is 14 residues long. The junction had 3 bases not matched to a gene; V was cut back by 0 bases and J by 4 bases.

CDR3 region: CAWSGGTGGLFF. DNA for the CDR3: TGTGCCTGGAGTGGGGGGACTGGGGGGCTGTTCTTC. The chain has TRBV30 and TRBJ2-1, with D perhaps matching TRBD1 or TRBD2 (6 bases each). Germline CDR1 is GTSNPN and CDR2 is SVGIG (reference sequence). V was shortened by 1 base and J by 15 bases, with 16 bases between the two germline ends. The CDR3 totals 12 residues.

This chain uses TRBV20-1 with TRBJ2-7; D may be TRBD1 (5 bases). The CDR3 consists of 13 residues. Germline CDR1 is DFQATT and CDR2 is SNEGSKA (reference sequence). V gave up 0 bases and J gave up 3 bases, with 9 bases separating them. The CDR3 region has the DNA TGCAGTGCTAGAGATCACAGGTTCTACGAGCAGTACTTC. Translating gives CSARDHRFYEQYF.

This clonotype appeared a few times. This chain uses TRBV6-1 with TRBJ2-1; TRBD2 agrees at 11 bases. The CDR3 length is 14 residues. Germline CDR1 is MNHNS and CDR2 is SASEGT. The V gene end was trimmed by 4 bases and the J gene end by 7 bases; junction bases not matched to a gene: 3. This CDR3 is CASSGTSGRNEQFF. The CDR3 DNA reads TGTGCCAGCAGTGGGACTAGCGGGCGTAATGAGCAGTTCTTC.

This clonotype has only a few counts. The CDR3 spells CSAKPGWGPEQFF. The CDR3, as DNA: TGCAGTGCCAAACCCGGGTGGGGGCCTGAGCAGTTCTTC. The chain is built from TRBV20-1 and TRBJ2-1; the D gene is possibly TRBD1 (6 bases). V gave up 6 bases and J gave up 9 bases, with 18 bases separating them. Germline loops: CDR1 DFQATT, CDR2 SNEGSKA (reference sequence). This CDR3 comprises 13 residues.

The rearrangement links TRBV20-1 to TRBJ1-1, with a tentative D call TRBD1 (5 bases). This CDR3 contains 11 residues. The germline V gene has CDR1 DFQATT and CDR2 SNEGSKA (reference sequence). The germline V and J ends were trimmed by 3 bases and 8 bases, with 10 bases remaining between them. CDR3 coding DNA: TGCAGTGCTAGTAAGGGGACCGAAGCTTTCTTT. Its translation is CSASKGTEAFF.

The V gene is TRBV30, the J gene TRBJ2-1; TRBD2 matches 13 bases. The length of the CDR3 is 15 residues. Germline V lookup: CDR1 GTSNPN, CDR2 SVGIG (reference sequence). V was pared by 3 bases and J by 8 bases, with 7 bases of the junction left unmatched. This CDR3 reads CAWSIGLAGADEQFF. The CDR3, as DNA: TGTGCCTGGAGCATAGGACTAGCGGGAGCGGATGAGCAGTTCTTC. Drawing the rest from reference TRBV30 and TRBJ2-1, the complete variable domain is SQTIHQWPATLVQPVGSPLSLECTVEGTSNPNLYWYRQAAGRGLQLLFYSVGIGQISSEVPQNLSASRPQDRQFILSSKKLLLSDSGFYLCAWSIGLAGADEQFFGPGTRLTVL.

This chain links TRBV25-1 with TRBJ2-1; 12 positions match TRBD2. Germline loops: CDR1 MGHDK, CDR2 SYGVNS. Losses at the gene ends were 6 bases for V and 4 bases for J; bases not matched to a gene: 4. The CDR3 consists of 15 residues. The CDR3 nucleotides read TGTGCCAGCAGGAAAGGACTAGCGGGGTACAATGAGCAGTTCTTC. Its protein is CASRKGLAGYNEQFF.

This clonotype was counted a few times. The V and J genes are TRBV5-6 and TRBJ2-1; 7 positions match TRBD2. CDR1 and CDR2 (germline): SGHDT, YYEEEE. V shed 0 bases, J shed 0 bases, and the junction held 6 bases outside the gene matches. The CDR3 spans 17 residues. CDR3 sequence reads: CASSLAGGPSSYNEQFF. The CDR3 DNA reads TGTGCCAGCAGCTTGGCGGGGGGTCCGAGCTCCTACAATGAGCAGTTCTTC. Using reference TRBV5-6 and TRBJ2-1 for the parts outside the CDR3, the full variable domain is DAGVTQSPTHLIKTRGQQVTLRCSPKSGHDTVSWYQQALGQGPQFIFQYYEEEERQRGNFPDRFSGHQFPNYSSELNVNALLLGDSALYLCASSLAGGPSSYNEQFFGPGTRLTVL.

The V gene is TRBV5-6, the J gene TRBJ2-3; 7 bases are a match to TRBD1. The CDR3 runs 12 residues. V shed 5 bases, J shed 4 bases, and the junction held 1 base outside the gene matches. The V gene's germline CDR1 is SGHDT and CDR2 YYEEEE. The CDR3 bases are TGTGCCAGCAGTAGGGGGCCAGATACGCAGTATTTT. Amino acid sequence: CASSRGPDTQYF.

The table lists this clonotype with a few counts. The V and J genes are TRBV30 and TRBJ2-1; TRBD2 agrees at 7 bases. The ends lost 1 base at V and 10 bases at J; junction bases unmatched: 7. This CDR3 contains 13 residues. Per germline, CDR1 GTSNPN and CDR2 SVGIG (reference sequence). The CDR3 is CAWSGGGSGEQFF. The CDR3 nucleotides read TGTGCCTGGAGTGGAGGCGGGAGCGGCGAGCAGTTCTTC.

This clonotype has a single count. The chain carries TRBV7-2 and TRBJ2-3; D is perhaps TRBD1 (5 bases). This CDR3 has 14 amino acids. V was shortened by 2 bases and J by 3 bases, with 9 bases between the two germline ends. Per germline, CDR1 SGHTA and CDR2 FQGNSA. The CDR3 DNA follows: TGTGCCAGCAGCTTACGGGCAGGGACAGATACGCAGTATTTT. Protein sequence: CASSLRAGTDTQYF.